This T cell receptor (beta chain) was captured by sequencing in a study of T cells after yellow fever vaccination. The overall study: Fractions containing few cells were prepared with SMART-Seq v4 Ultra Low Input. Overall study results and limits: Highly abundant clonotypes carried over from the bulk population could end up in FACS-sorted repertoires as contaminants. Although most clonotypes did not, a small share appeared in both CD4 and CD8 compartments.

Each CDR3 protein gets one entry after TCRdb re-called the 5' RACE reads with MiXCR. The data show a few hundred thousand distinct CDR3 sequences, 3.5% to 4.5% seen once. Germline assignment: CDR1 MGHRA and CDR2 YSYEKL. Trimming pared 4 bases from V and 5 bases from J, leaving 14 bases between. The CDR3 has 14 residues. Comment on this clonotype: No antigen is known for it.

The specimen was PBMCs, collected 15 days after the yellow fever booster vaccination. The chain employs TRBV4-1 and TRBJ2-5; perhaps TRBD2 as D (6 bases). The sequence was obtained from a young man who received the YFV17D yellow fever vaccine. This CDR3 is CASSPLPGRETQYF. The CDR3 nucleotides read TGCGCCAGCAGCCCTCTGCCGGGGAGGGAGACCCAGTACTTC.